These 2 T cell receptor beta chains were sequenced from one sample in a study of spatial heterogeneity in lung cancer. The time point is: sample taken at primary tumor resection. No cells were sorted before sequencing. The whole RNA sequenced was extracted from tumor, nontumor lung or frozen PBMC. Each CDR3 protein is one row after TCRdb ran MiXCR on the 5' RACE reads. The sample includes 26,000 or so distinct CDR3 sequences, more than 10% of them seen just once. The sample was PBMCs, taken at surgery. The receptors were gathered from a female donor with early-stage non-small cell lung cancer.

This clonotype was counted at least ten times. This sequence joins TRBV27 and TRBJ1-2; the match to TRBD1 covers 9 bases. CDR1 and CDR2 (germline): MNHEY, SMNVEV (reference sequence). The V gene end was trimmed by 4 bases and the J gene end by 7 bases; junction bases not matched to a gene: 4. The CDR3 contains 13 residues. The CDR3 bases are TGTGCCAGCAGTTCACAGGGGGCGGGTGGCTACACCTTC. It yields the protein CASSSQGAGGYTF.

This clonotype was detected many times. The chain is built from TRBV2 and TRBJ2-1; 10 bases agree with TRBD2. The CDR3 totals 17 residues. V was clipped by 3 bases and J by 6 bases; unmatched bases: 11. Germline lookup yields CDR1 SNHLY and CDR2 FYNNEI. This chain's CDR3 is CASSDRLAGLRGNEQFF. The CDR3 DNA follows: TGTGCCAGCAGTGACCGACTAGCGGGTCTCCGGGGCAATGAGCAGTTCTTC.